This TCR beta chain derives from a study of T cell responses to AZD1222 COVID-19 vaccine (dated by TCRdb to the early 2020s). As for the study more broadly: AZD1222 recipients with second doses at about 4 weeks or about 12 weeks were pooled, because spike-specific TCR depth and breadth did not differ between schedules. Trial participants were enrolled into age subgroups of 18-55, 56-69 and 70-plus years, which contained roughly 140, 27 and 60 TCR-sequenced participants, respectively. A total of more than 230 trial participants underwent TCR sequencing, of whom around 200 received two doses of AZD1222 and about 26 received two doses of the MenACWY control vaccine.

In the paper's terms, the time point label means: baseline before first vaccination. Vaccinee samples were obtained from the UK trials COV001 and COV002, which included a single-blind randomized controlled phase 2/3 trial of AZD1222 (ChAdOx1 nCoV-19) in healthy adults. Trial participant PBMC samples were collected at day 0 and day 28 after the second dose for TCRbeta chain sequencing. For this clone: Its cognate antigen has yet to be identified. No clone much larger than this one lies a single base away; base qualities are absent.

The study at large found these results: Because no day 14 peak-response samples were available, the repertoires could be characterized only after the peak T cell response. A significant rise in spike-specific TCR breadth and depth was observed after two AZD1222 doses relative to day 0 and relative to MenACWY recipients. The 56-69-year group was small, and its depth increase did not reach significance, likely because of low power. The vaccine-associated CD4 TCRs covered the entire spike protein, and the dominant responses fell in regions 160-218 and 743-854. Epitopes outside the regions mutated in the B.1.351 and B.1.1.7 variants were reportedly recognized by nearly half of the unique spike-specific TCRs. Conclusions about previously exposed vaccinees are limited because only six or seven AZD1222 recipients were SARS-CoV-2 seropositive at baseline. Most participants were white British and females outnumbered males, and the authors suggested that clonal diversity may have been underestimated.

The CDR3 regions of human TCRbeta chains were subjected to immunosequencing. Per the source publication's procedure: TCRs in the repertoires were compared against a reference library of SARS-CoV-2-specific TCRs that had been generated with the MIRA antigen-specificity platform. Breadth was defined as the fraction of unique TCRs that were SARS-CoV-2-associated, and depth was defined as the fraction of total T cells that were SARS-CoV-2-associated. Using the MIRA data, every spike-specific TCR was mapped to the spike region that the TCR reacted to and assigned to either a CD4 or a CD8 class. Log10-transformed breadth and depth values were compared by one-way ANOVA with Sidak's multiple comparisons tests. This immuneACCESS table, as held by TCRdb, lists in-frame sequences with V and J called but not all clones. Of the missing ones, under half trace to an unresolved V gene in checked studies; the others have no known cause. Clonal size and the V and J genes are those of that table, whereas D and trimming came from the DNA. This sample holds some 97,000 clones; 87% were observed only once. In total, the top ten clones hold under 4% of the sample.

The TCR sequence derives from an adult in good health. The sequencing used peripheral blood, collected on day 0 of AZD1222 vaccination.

The DNA sequence is given as TGTGCCAGCAGCTTGGACAGGGGACTGAGGAATGAGCAGTTCTTC. It translates to CASSLDRGLRNEQFF. The V and J genes are TRBV7-9 and TRBJ2-1; 9 bases in the junction line up with TRBD1. From its cysteine to its phenylalanine, the CDR3 spans 15 amino acids. Only the CDR3 region is kept as DNA, spanning 45 bases read in frame from base 1. According to the germline V gene (reference sequence), CDR1 reads SEHNR and CDR2 reads FQNEAQ. V loses 3 bases at its end and J loses 7 bases; junction bases beyond the gene matches: 7.